A selection of T cell receptor beta chains follows, all from one sample in a study of shared clonotypes between healthy human individuals. The data were produced by immunoSEQ multiplex PCR, yet TCRdb's version contains in-frame clones alone and is incomplete. The repertoire holds hundreds of thousands of clones, with 95% to 97% as singletons. Sequencing was performed on naive CD4+ T cells sorted from blood. These receptors originate from a woman in her twenties or thirties in good health. Each CDR3 is given with its conserved first and last residue. The D gene is left open where the match is weak. Rows give clone size only sometimes, using once, few, many, or a class for an expanded clone.

size: -; D: -; V: TRBV11-2; J: TRBJ2-7; CDR3: CASSSGIYEQYF; DNA: TGTGCCAGCAGCTCCGGGATCTACGAGCAGTACTTC
size: -; D: -; V: TRBV29-1; J: TRBJ1-4; CDR3: CSATLRAEEKLFF; DNA: TGCAGCGCGACCCTCCGGGCTGAAGAAAAACTGTTTTTT
size: -; D: -; V: TRBV10-3; J: TRBJ2-7; CDR3: CAISERSGSSYEQYF; DNA: TGTGCCATCAGTGAACGGAGCGGAAGCTCCTACGAGCAGTACTTC
size: -; D: TRBD1; V: TRBV6-5; J: TRBJ1-5; CDR3: CASRANRGPEPQHF; DNA: TGTGCCAGCAGGGCCAACAGGGGACCGGAGCCCCAGCATTTT
size: -; D: -; V: TRBV10-3; J: TRBJ2-2; CDR3: CAISEISDTGELFF; DNA: TGTGCCATCAGTGAGATTAGCGACACCGGGGAGCTGTTTTTT
size: -; D: TRBD1; V: TRBV5-5; J: TRBJ1-5; CDR3: CASSLALRGQGNQPQHF; DNA: TGTGCCAGCAGCTTGGCCCTCAGGGGGCAGGGCAATCAGCCCCAGCATTTT
size: -; D: -; V: TRBV15; J: TRBJ1-5; CDR3: CATSSGEGPRFRGSNQPQHF; DNA: TGTGCCACCAGCAGCGGGGAAGGTCCGCGATTTCGCGGTAGCAATCAGCCCCAGCATTTT
size: -; D: -; V: TRBV1; J: TRBJ2-2; CDR3: CTSSQDGGRRKTGELFF; DNA: TGCACCAGCAGCCAAGATGGAGGTAGAAGGAAGACCGGGGAGCTGTTTTTT
size: -; D: -; V: TRBV6-1; J: TRBJ1-2; CDR3: CASSESGEAHYGYTF; DNA: TGTGCCAGCAGTGAATCGGGGGAGGCACACTATGGCTACACCTTC
size: once; D: TRBD1; V: TRBV10-3; J: TRBJ1-1; CDR3: CAICRTGHDTEAFF; DNA: TGTGCCATCTGCCGGACAGGGCATGACACTGAAGCTTTCTTT
size: -; D: -; V: TRBV18; J: TRBJ1-6; CDR3: CASSFRDHSSYNSPLHF; DNA: TGTGCCAGCTCATTCAGAGATCATAGCTCCTATAATTCACCCCTCCACTTT
size: -; D: TRBD1; V: TRBV28; J: TRBJ2-7; CDR3: CASRVGTGDSYEQYF; DNA: TGTGCCAGCAGGGTGGGGACAGGAGACTCCTACGAGCAGTACTTC
size: once; D: TRBD2; V: TRBV6-5; J: TRBJ2-3; CDR3: CASTRTSGGTDTQYF; DNA: TGTGCCAGCACCCGGACTAGCGGGGGCACAGATACGCAGTATTTT
size: -; D: TRBD1; V: TRBV6-5; J: TRBJ1-4; CDR3: CASSPGTANEKLFF; DNA: TGTGCCAGCAGTCCCGGGACAGCAAATGAAAAACTGTTTTTT
size: -; D: -; V: TRBV4-1; J: TRBJ2-7; CDR3: CASSQDLRQAYEQYF; DNA: TGCGCCAGCAGCCAAGATTTGAGACAGGCCTACGAGCAGTACTTC
size: -; D: TRBD2; V: TRBV11-2; J: TRBJ2-1; CDR3: CASSPGGSQLLLINNEQFF; DNA: TGTGCCAGCAGCCCGGGGGGTAGTCAGCTCCTCCTGATAAACAATGAGCAGTTCTTC
size: -; D: TRBD1; V: TRBV2; J: TRBJ1-5; CDR3: CASDARGQGNNQPQHF; DNA: TGTGCCAGCGACGCCAGGGGACAGGGTAACAATCAGCCCCAGCATTTT
size: -; D: -; V: TRBV19; J: TRBJ2-7; CDR3: CASSTGLPRAYEQYF; DNA: TGTGCCAGTAGTACGGGACTCCCGAGGGCCTACGAGCAGTACTTC
size: -; D: TRBD1; V: TRBV2; J: TRBJ2-7; CDR3: CAIRDRPLEQYF; DNA: TGTGCCATCCGGGACAGGCCCCTCGAGCAGTACTTC
size: -; D: TRBD1; V: TRBV5-8; J: TRBJ1-2; CDR3: CASSLDRGNSGYTF; DNA: TGTGCCAGCAGCCTGGACAGGGGGAATAGTGGCTACACCTTC
size: -; D: -; V: TRBV6-1; J: TRBJ1-5; CDR3: CASRPTPYSNQPQHF; DNA: TGTGCCAGCAGACCGACACCATATAGCAATCAGCCCCAGCATTTT
size: -; D: TRBD2; V: TRBV7-6; J: TRBJ2-7; CDR3: CASSLGGLAGGSHEQYF; DNA: TGTGCCAGCAGCTTAGGGGGACTAGCGGGAGGGTCGCACGAGCAGTACTTC
size: once; D: TRBD2; V: TRBV5-5; J: TRBJ2-3; CDR3: CASSLLGLYTDTQYF; DNA: TGTGCCAGCAGCTTGCTGGGACTATACACAGATACGCAGTATTTT
size: -; D: -; V: TRBV2; J: TRBJ1-2; CDR3: CASNQITYGYTF; DNA: TGTGCCAGCAACCAGATTACCTATGGCTACACCTTC
size: once; D: TRBD1; V: TRBV6-5; J: TRBJ1-5; CDR3: CASRADRGSNQPQHF; DNA: TGTGCCAGCAGAGCCGACAGGGGTAGCAATCAGCCCCAGCATTTT
size: -; D: TRBD2; V: TRBV23-1; J: TRBJ2-7; CDR3: CASRQREGSYEQYF; DNA: TGCGCCAGCAGGCAGAGGGAGGGCTCCTACGAGCAGTACTTC
size: -; D: -; V: TRBV4-1; J: TRBJ2-2; CDR3: CASSQDPPGVGTGELFF; DNA: TGCGCCAGCAGCCAAGATCCCCCGGGAGTCGGCACCGGGGAGCTGTTTTTT